Each of the 8 T cell receptor beta chains below was sequenced from the same sample in a study of blood T cell repertoires in COVID-19. Here immunoSEQ multiplex PCR was the method, and the copy in TCRdb shows in-frame clones only, minus some. The sample contains some 250,000 clones, approximately 81% of which appear only once. Sequencing was performed on peripheral blood. These receptors came from a woman aged 55-75 years with active or convalescent COVID-19.

The chain couples TRBV5-1 to TRBJ2-5; TRBD1 aligns across 8 bases. This CDR3 is 17 amino acids long. CDR1 and CDR2 from the germline V gene are SGHRS and YFSETQ. Unmatched junction bases numbered 9, after V lost 0 bases and J lost 2 bases. This chain's CDR3 is CASSLEGPTGVQETQYF. CDR3 in DNA: TGCGCCAGCAGCTTGGAGGGCCCGACAGGGGTACAAGAGACCCAGTACTTC.

The chain joins TRBV27 to TRBJ1-5; 7 bases fit TRBD1. This CDR3 comprises 16 residues. CDR1 and CDR2 (germline): MNHEY, SMNVEV (reference sequence). After removal of 0 bases from V and 1 base from J, the junction contained 3 bases not matched to a gene. This chain's CDR3 is CASSLSGGASNQPQHF. The CDR3 DNA sequence: TGTGCCAGCAGTTTATCAGGGGGCGCAAGCAATCAGCCCCAGCATTTT.

This clone was counted only a few times. Here the CDR3 DNA reads TGTGCCAGCAGTGGGGACATGGGCACAGATACGCAGTATTTT. This encodes CASSGDMGTDTQYF. This rearrangement joins TRBV25-1 to TRBJ2-3, with D maybe TRBD1 (6 bases). This CDR3 has 14 amino acids. V lost 4 bases, J lost 1 base, and 9 bases lay in between. Germline CDR1 reads MGHDK; CDR2 reads SYGVNS. The full variable domain, in which reference TRBV25-1 and TRBJ2-3 provide the parts outside the CDR3, is EADIYQTPRYLVIGTGKKITLECSQTMGHDKMYWYQQDPGMELHLIHYSYGVNSTEKGDLSSESTVSRIRTEHFPLTLESARPSHTSQYLCASSGDMGTDTQYFGPGTRLTVL.

This clone was counted between two and nine times. CDR3 sequence reads: CASSQSSSNQPQHF. CDR3 coding DNA: TGTGCCAGCAGTCAATCGAGTAGCAATCAGCCCCAGCATTTT. The chain recombines TRBV27 with TRBJ1-5; D gene ambiguous. The CDR3 totals 14 residues. CDR1 and CDR2 from the germline V gene are MNHEY and SMNVEV (reference sequence). Trimming pared 5 bases from V and 0 bases from J, leaving 8 bases between.

This chain connects TRBV4-1 to TRBJ2-5, with 13 bases fitting TRBD2. After removal of 4 bases from V and 4 bases from J, the junction contained 12 bases not matched to a gene. The CDR3 is made up of 18 amino acids. Germline lookup yields CDR1 MGHRA and CDR2 YSYEKL. The CDR3 here is CASSPRVRTSGGGETQYF. For the CDR3, the DNA is TGCGCCAGCAGCCCCCGTGTAAGGACTAGCGGGGGAGGAGAGACCCAGTACTTC.

This chain connects TRBV2 to TRBJ1-2; 10 positions agree with TRBD1. Trimming took 5 bases from V and 6 from J; bases not matched to a gene: 3. The germline V gene has CDR1 SNHLY and CDR2 FYNNEI. This CDR3 has 13 amino acids. The DNA of the CDR3 is TGTGCCAGCAGTCTAGACAGGGGGCATGGCTACACCTTC. Translated: CASSLDRGHGYTF.

In its sample, this clone was seen once. V usage is TRBV20-1 and J usage is TRBJ2-5; TRBD2 is a possible D gene (6 bases). The germline V gene has CDR1 DFQATT and CDR2 SNEGSKA (reference sequence). The CDR3 covers 11 residues. V was cut by 7 bases and J by 4 bases, with 10 bases left in between. The CDR3 reads CSGRGGETQYF. The DNA for the CDR3 is TGCAGTGGTAGGGGAGGAGAGACCCAGTACTTC.

The V gene is TRBV4-1, the J gene TRBJ2-3, with D possibly matching TRBD2 (6 bases). V gave up 3 bases and J gave up 2 bases, with 18 bases separating them. The length of the CDR3 is 17 residues. Germline V lookup: CDR1 MGHRA, CDR2 YSYEKL. The CDR3 loop reads CASSHGRVFGVTDTQYF. The CDR3 DNA reads as TGCGCCAGCAGCCACGGGAGAGTTTTTGGGGTCACAGATACGCAGTATTTT.